Presented here are 17 T cell receptor beta chains from one specimen sequenced in a study of shared clonotypes between healthy human individuals. The table came from immunoSEQ multiplex PCR; TCRdb's copy has only in-frame clones and leaves some out. The sample has about 1 million clones; around 76% are singletons. Sequencing was performed on memory CD4+ T cells sorted from blood. Subset reported: CD45RA-negative fraction. The origin of the receptors is a man between 18 and 29 years old in good health.

The chain links TRBV6-5 to TRBJ2-3; no definite D call. Per the germline V gene, CDR1 is MNHEY and CDR2 is SVGAGI. The CDR3 extends over 16 amino acids. Trimming shortened V by 2 bases and J by 0 bases, and 12 bases separated the two germline ends. The CDR3 region is CASSYQTASSTDTQYF. The CDR3 nucleotides read TGTGCCAGCAGTTACCAAACAGCCTCTAGCACAGATACGCAGTATTTT.

This chain links TRBV6-6 with TRBJ1-1, with 7 bases fitting TRBD1. The CDR3 loop spans 14 amino acids. J was trimmed by 1 base and V by 6 bases; bases with no gene match: 5. The germline V gene has CDR1 MNHNY and CDR2 SVGAGI (reference sequence). The CDR3 here is CASSLDRENTEAFF. The DNA of the CDR3 is TGTGCCAGCAGCCTCGACAGGGAGAACACTGAAGCTTTCTTT.

Concerning this clone: The junction shows a germline mismatch at one end, possibly a read error. This chain joins TRBV7-7 and TRBJ2-1; 8 nucleotides match TRBD2. CDR1 and CDR2 from the germline V gene are SSHAT and FNYEAQ (reference sequence). The CDR3 sequence is 13 residues long. The CDR3 protein is CASSLSGGNEQFF. The CDR3 DNA is TGTGCTAGCAGCTTGAGCGGGGGCAATGAGCAGTTCTTC.

The chain employs TRBV2 and TRBJ2-7; 8 bases are shared with TRBD2. Germline CDR1 reads SNHLY; CDR2 reads FYNNEI. V was clipped by 6 bases and J by 0 bases; unmatched bases: 7. The CDR3 extends over 15 amino acids. This CDR3 is CASRMTSASSYEQYF. The CDR3 DNA reads as TGTGCCAGCAGGATGACTAGCGCGAGCTCCTACGAGCAGTACTTC. The complete variable domain, with remaining parts taken from reference TRBV2 and TRBJ2-7, reads EPEVTQTPSHQVTQMGQEVILRCVPISNHLYFYWYRQILGQKVEFLVSFYNNEISEKSEIFDDQFSVERPDGSNFTLKIRSTKLEDSAMYFCASRMTSASSYEQYFGPGTRLTVT.

V is TRBV19 and J is TRBJ2-5; 10 bases align to TRBD2. This CDR3 has 21 amino acids. V shed 3 bases, J shed 4 bases, and the junction held 23 bases outside the gene matches. From germline, CDR1 is LNHDA and CDR2 SQIVND (reference sequence). The CDR3 sequence: CASSMGPWASGRITGGETQYF. CDR3 DNA sequence: TGTGCCAGTAGTATGGGGCCCTGGGCTAGCGGGAGAATCACCGGGGGAGAGACCCAGTACTTC.

This chain joins TRBV7-9 and TRBJ1-6; D gene ambiguous. Trimming stripped 4 bases from V and 8 bases from J, with 12 bases between. The CDR3 covers 14 residues. In germline, CDR1 is SEHNR, CDR2 FQNEAQ (reference sequence). The CDR3 nucleotides read TGTGCCAGCAGCTCCGAGGAGTGGGATTCACCCCTCCACTTT. It codes for CASSSEEWDSPLHF. Variable domain in full (rest from reference TRBV7-9 and TRBJ1-6): DTGVSQNPRHKITKRGQNVTFRCDPISEHNRLYWYRQTLGQGPEFLTYFQNEAQLEKSRLLSDRFSAERPKGSFSTLEIQRTEQGDSAMYLCASSSEEWDSPLHFGNGTRLTVT.

J is TRBJ1-5 and V is TRBV2, with 7 positions matching TRBD1. The germline gives CDR1 SNHLY, CDR2 FYNNEI. The CDR3 contains 14 residues. V shed 7 bases and J 6 bases; nucleotides not matched to a gene: 9. The CDR3 loop is CASNTGTASQPQHF. DNA for the CDR3: TGTGCCAGCAACACCGGGACAGCCAGTCAGCCCCAGCATTTT.

This clone was seen only once. This chain joins TRBV7-9 and TRBJ2-6, with D unresolved. From germline, CDR1 is SEHNR and CDR2 FQNEAQ (reference sequence). Trimming left V 5 bases short and J 4 bases short, with 9 bases between. CDR3 length: 14 residues. DNA of the CDR3: TGTGCCAGCAGCGCAACGTCCGGGGCCAACGTCCTGACTTTC. It translates to CASSATSGANVLTF.

The chain is built from TRBV19 and TRBJ2-6; 10 nucleotides match TRBD1. The germline CDR1 and CDR2 sequences are LNHDA and SQIVND (reference sequence). J was trimmed by 0 bases and V by 7 bases; bases with no gene match: 9. This CDR3 has 18 residues. CDR3 bases: TGTGCCAGTACCTTGGGAGGGACAGGGGTCTCTGGGGCCAACGTCCTGACTTTC. This encodes CASTLGGTGVSGANVLTF.

This clone was observed a single time. V is TRBV10-2 and J is TRBJ2-7, with 12 bases aligning to TRBD1. V shed 7 bases, J shed 6 bases, and the junction held 7 bases outside the gene matches. Germline CDR1 and CDR2: WSHSY and SAAADI. There are 14 residues in the CDR3. The CDR3 sequence: CASTGGTGGGEQYF. The DNA for the CDR3 is TGCGCCAGCACCGGCGGGACAGGGGGCGGCGAGCAGTACTTC.

The sample holds many counts of this clone. This chain joins TRBV7-9 and TRBJ1-3; 7 bases agree with TRBD1. The CDR3 runs 16 residues. Unmatched junction bases numbered 14, after V lost 5 bases and J lost 7 bases. CDR1 and CDR2 (germline): SEHNR, FQNEAQ (reference sequence). The CDR3 nucleotides read TGTGCCAGCAGCCCCCGACAGGGTGACTATGGGAACACCATATATTTT. This codes for CASSPRQGDYGNTIYF. Variable domain in full (rest from reference TRBV7-9 and TRBJ1-3): DTGVSQNPRHKITKRGQNVTFRCDPISEHNRLYWYRQTLGQGPEFLTYFQNEAQLEKSRLLSDRFSAERPKGSFSTLEIQRTEQGDSAMYLCASSPRQGDYGNTIYFGEGSWLTVV.

The rearrangement uses TRBV5-6 and TRBJ2-6; D assignment may be TRBD1 or TRBD2 (5 bases each). Per germline, CDR1 SGHDT and CDR2 YYEEEE. This CDR3 has 19 residues. V was pared by 3 bases and J by 0 bases, with 19 bases between. The CDR3 region is CASSSPSGRGYSGANVLTF. The CDR3 nucleotides are TGTGCCAGCAGCTCGCCTTCGGGACGGGGATACTCTGGGGCCAACGTCCTGACTTTC.

The chain uses TRBV6-5 and TRBJ1-6; no reliable D call. Between the trimmed V and J ends, which lost 4 bases and 0 bases, there was a span of 1 base. From germline, CDR1 is MNHEY and CDR2 SVGAGI. This CDR3 comprises 13 residues. The CDR3 loop reads CASSSSYNSPLHF. DNA of the CDR3: TGTGCCAGCAGTTCCTCCTATAATTCACCCCTCCACTTT.

This chain links TRBV6-5 with TRBJ2-4; a possible D gene is TRBD1 (6 bases). Trimming left V 5 bases short and J 10 bases short, with 15 bases between. CDR1 is MNHEY and CDR2 is SVGAGI in the germline V gene. The CDR3 consists of 13 residues. CDR3 sequence: CASSMGQSGIQYF. Written as DNA, the CDR3 is TGTGCCAGCAGTATGGGACAATCGGGGATTCAGTACTTC.

The CDR3 spells CASSTQTGYEQYF. The CDR3, as DNA: TGTGCCAGCAGCACCCAGACAGGCTACGAGCAGTACTTC. The rearrangement joins TRBV7-3 to TRBJ2-7; a weak D match, TRBD1 (6 bases). This CDR3 region has 13 residues. V dropped 5 bases and J dropped 3 bases, with 11 bases sitting between them. Germline V gene lookup returns CDR1 SGHTA and CDR2 FQGTGA.

The V gene is TRBV6-5, the J gene TRBJ1-2; D is unresolved. Germline V CDR1 and CDR2: MNHEY, SVGAGI. The CDR3 consists of 12 residues. Deletions cut 6 bases from V and 2 bases from J, with 7 bases between. CDR3: CASREGNYGYTF. CDR3 coding DNA: TGTGCCAGCAGGGAAGGAAACTATGGCTACACCTTC.

The table lists this clone with a few counts. This rearrangement joins TRBV30 to TRBJ2-3; 9 nucleotides match TRBD1. This CDR3 contains 15 residues. Germline V gene lookup returns CDR1 GTSNPN and CDR2 SVGIG (reference sequence). V shed 3 bases and J 2 bases; nucleotides not matched to a gene: 6. The CDR3 coding sequence is TGTGCCTGGAGCCCGGGACAGGGAAACACAGATACGCAGTATTTT. The encoded protein is CAWSPGQGNTDTQYF.